A selection of T cell receptor beta chains follows, all from one sample in a study of shared clonotypes between healthy human individuals. Clones were read by immunoSEQ multiplex PCR, and TCRdb kept only the in-frame ones, dropping some. Of some 2,500,000 clones detected, just under 95% appear once; the ten largest clones hold roughly 0.34%. The sample was naive CD4+ T cells from PBMCs. The receptors here all came from a man between 18 and 35 years old in good health. Some clones in this sample may be carry-over from other donors' samples. CDR3s leave out the opening cysteine and the closing phenylalanine or tryptophan. Part of the rows lack a size; the others show once, few, many or a class for expanded clones.

j_call v_call clone_size cdr3_aa
TRBJ1-1 TRBV18 few ASSSGVVDTEAF
TRBJ1-5 TRBV19 . ASSPRSSQGNQPQH
TRBJ2-7 TRBV2 . ASSELAGARWVIEQY
TRBJ1-3 TRBV6-1 . ASSDPRQGVNTIY
TRBJ1-2 TRBV2 . ASGDRAGHGYT
TRBJ2-1 TRBV28 . ASGRAPSSYNEQF
TRBJ1-2 TRBV29-1 . SVREDRVFNYGYT
TRBJ2-1 TRBV6-5 . ASRDRVGDEQF
TRBJ2-3 TRBV18 . ASSPDQDTQY
TRBJ1-3 TRBV4-2 . ASSQGGDSGGIGNTIY
TRBJ2-1 TRBV7-3 once ASSLTTGAGEQF
TRBJ1-3 TRBV7-8 . ASSFTGGGSGNTIY
TRBJ1-2 TRBV6-1 . ASITTEQGHVGYT
TRBJ2-7 TRBV6-1 . ASRLAGTYEQY
TRBJ2-3 TRBV7-3 . ASSLYVGGMDTQY
TRBJ1-5 TRBV2 once ASRFTGLGQPQH
TRBJ2-7 TRBV6-1 . ASSHVVGVEEQY
TRBJ2-1 TRBV7-2 . ASSWDFSSYNEQF
TRBJ1-4 TRBV30 . AQQYEAARPEKLF
TRBJ2-7 TRBV7-8 . ASSPGLAGVLGYEQY
TRBJ1-2 TRBV7-3 once ASTFGQGIYGYT
TRBJ2-1 TRBV19 . ASSIISGRARYNEQF
TRBJ2-3 TRBV15 . ATSSGQDTQY
TRBJ2-5 TRBV7-3 . ASSPWAGVGETQY
TRBJ2-7 TRBV28 few ASSQSRDTGLYEQY
TRBJ1-5 TRBV27 . ASRINSNQPQH
TRBJ1-3 TRBV9 . ASSVNPPLGSFFGNTIY
TRBJ1-1 TRBV18 . ASSPGAWDTEAF
TRBJ2-7 TRBV27 . ASSPTGPYEQY
TRBJ2-3 TRBV28 . ASSSMPGQGRKGSADTQY
TRBJ2-1 TRBV15 once ATSRGHRLANEQF
TRBJ2-1 TRBV2 . ASSGKRSSPYNEQF
TRBJ2-1 TRBV27 . ASSPTGGEQF
TRBJ1-1 TRBV5-1 . ASSLVGAREAF
TRBJ2-5 TRBV28 . ASSSPGAPGLETQY
TRBJ2-3 TRBV7-2 . ASSHQEGSSGGSQY
TRBJ2-3 TRBV5-1 . ASSLGRLAESTDTQY
TRBJ2-2 TRBV9 . ASSVARSGELF
TRBJ1-4 TRBV9 . ASSAGTGHEKLF